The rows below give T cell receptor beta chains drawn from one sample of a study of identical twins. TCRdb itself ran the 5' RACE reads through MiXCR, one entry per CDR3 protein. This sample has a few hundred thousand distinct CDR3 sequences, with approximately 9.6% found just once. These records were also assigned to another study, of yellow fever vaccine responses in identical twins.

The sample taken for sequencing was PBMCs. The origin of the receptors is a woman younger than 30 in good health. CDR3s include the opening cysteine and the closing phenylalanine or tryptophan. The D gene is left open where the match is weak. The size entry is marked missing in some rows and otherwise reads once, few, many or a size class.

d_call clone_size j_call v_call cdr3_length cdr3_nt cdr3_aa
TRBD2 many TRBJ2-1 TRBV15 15 TGTGCCACCAAAGCGGGACGCATCTCCTACAATGAGCAGTTCTTC CATKAGRISYNEQFF
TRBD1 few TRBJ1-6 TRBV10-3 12 TGTGCCACCGGACAGGGTTCTTCACCCCTCCACTTT CATGQGSSPLHF
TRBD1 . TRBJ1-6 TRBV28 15 TGTGCCAGCAGGGGACAGGGAGTAAGGAATTCACCCCTCCACTTT CASRGQGVRNSPLHF
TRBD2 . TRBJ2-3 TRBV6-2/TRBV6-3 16 TGTGCCAGCAGCGACCCTAGCGGGGGGAAAACAGATACGCAGTATTTT CASSDPSGGKTDTQYF
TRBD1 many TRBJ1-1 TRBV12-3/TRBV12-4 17 TGTGCCAGCAGTTTTCTTGGCAGGGGGCTTCTGAACACTGAAGCTTTCTTT CASSFLGRGLLNTEAFF
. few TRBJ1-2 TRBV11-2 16 TGTGCCAGCAGCTTAGATCTTGGGGTAGTTGTTCATGGCTACACCTTC CASSLDLGVVVHGYTF
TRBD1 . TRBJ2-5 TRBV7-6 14 TGTGCCAGCGCCCACAACAGGGGGCAAGAGACCCAGTACTTC CASAHNRGQETQYF
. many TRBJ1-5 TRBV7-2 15 TGTGCCAGCAGCTTAGTAGGGGCTAGCAATCAGCCCCAGCATTTT CASSLVGASNQPQHF
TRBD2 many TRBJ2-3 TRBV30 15 TGTGCCTGGAGTGTACTAGCGGGAGCCATGGGTACGCAGTATTTT CAWSVLAGAMGTQYF
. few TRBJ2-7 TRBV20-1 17 TGCAGTGCTCATAGTAAGTCGCCAATTGGGCTAGCGAACGAGCAGTACTTC CSAHSKSPIGLANEQYF
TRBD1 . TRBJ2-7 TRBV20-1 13 TGCAGTGCTAGAGTACAGGGGCAAGTGGAGCAGTACTTC CSARVQGQVEQYF
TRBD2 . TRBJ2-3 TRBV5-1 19 TGCGCCAGCAGCTTGGATATTAGCGGGGGGCCCCCCGCGATGGATACGCAGTATTTT CASSLDISGGPPAMDTQYF
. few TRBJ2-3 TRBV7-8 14 TGTGCCAGCAGCTTAGGGCAGGGTTCAGATACGCAGTATTTT CASSLGQGSDTQYF
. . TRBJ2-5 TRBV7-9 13 TGTGCCAGCAGCTTCCTGGGGCGAGAGACCCAGTACTTC CASSFLGRETQYF
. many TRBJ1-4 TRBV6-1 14 TGTGCCAGCATCCGGGCAGCAACTAATGAAAAACTGTTTTTT CASIRAATNEKLFF
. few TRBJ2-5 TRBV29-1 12 TGCAGCGTTGGGGACCCGGGAGAGACCCAGTACTTC CSVGDPGETQYF
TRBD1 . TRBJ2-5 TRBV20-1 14 TGCAGTGCTCCAACAGGGGCAGGCATAAAGACCCAGTACTTC CSAPTGAGIKTQYF
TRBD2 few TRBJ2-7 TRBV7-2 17 TGTGCCAGCAGCCCTCACCTCCCGGGACTACCCTCGAGGGAGCAGTACTTC CASSPHLPGLPSREQYF
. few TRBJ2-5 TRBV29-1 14 TGCAGCGTTGGAAGGCTGAACTTGGGCGAGACCCAGTACTTC CSVGRLNLGETQYF
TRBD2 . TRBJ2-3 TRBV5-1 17 TGCGCCAGCAGCCCGGGACTAGCGGGAGGCCACACAGATACGCAGTATTTT CASSPGLAGGHTDTQYF
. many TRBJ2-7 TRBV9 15 TGTGCCAGCAGCGTAGCCGCGGGACTCTCCTACGAGCAGTACTTC CASSVAAGLSYEQYF
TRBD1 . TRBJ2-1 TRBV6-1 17 TGTGCCAGCACCACGAACCCGGGACAGGGACCAAACAATGAGCAGTTCTTC CASTTNPGQGPNNEQFF
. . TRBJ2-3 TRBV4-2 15 TGTGCCAGCAACAATGGTGATAGCGGCACAGATACGCAGTATTTT CASNNGDSGTDTQYF
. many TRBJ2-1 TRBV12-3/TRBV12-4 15 TGTGCCAGCAGTCCCAAGCGACTGCTTGGCAATGAGCAGTTCTTC CASSPKRLLGNEQFF
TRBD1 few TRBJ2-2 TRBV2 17 TGTGCCAGCACTCGCTGGGGCGACAGGGCGAACACCGGGGAGCTGTTTTTT CASTRWGDRANTGELFF
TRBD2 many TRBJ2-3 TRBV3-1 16 TGTGCCAGCAGCTACGGACTAGCGGGTAGCACAGATACGCAGTATTTT CASSYGLAGSTDTQYF
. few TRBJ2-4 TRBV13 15 TGTGCCAGCAGCTTAGTTCCCAGTGCCAAAAACATTCAGTACTTC CASSLVPSAKNIQYF
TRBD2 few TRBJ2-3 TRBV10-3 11 TGTGGGGCGGGGGACACAGATACGCAGTATTTT CGAGDTDTQYF
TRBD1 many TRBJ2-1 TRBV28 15 TGTGCCAGCCGAAAAGGGACAGGGTACAATGAGCGGCAGTTCTTC CASRKGTGYNERQFF
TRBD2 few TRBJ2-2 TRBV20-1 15 TGCAGTGCTAGAGATCGGCGGGAGATCACCGGGGAGCTGTTTTTT CSARDRREITGELFF